This entry lists 24 T cell receptor beta chains sequenced from one sample in a study of cytomegalovirus exposure and HLA in healthy donors. A multiplex PCR was run with 60 Vbeta primers and 13 Jbeta primers. Libraries were prepared by immunoSEQ multiplex PCR; TCRdb keeps only in-frame clonotypes and omits some of them. The repertoire holds around 140,000 clones, with around 81% as singletons. The sequencing input was PBMCs. The receptors stem from a man in his fifties in good health and CMV-seronegative.

The chain uses TRBV7-2 and TRBJ2-7; D possibly corresponds to TRBD2 (7 bases). The CDR3 totals 15 residues. V was trimmed by 6 bases and J by 1 base, leaving 16 bases between them. The germline gives CDR1 SGHTA, CDR2 FQGNSA. The CDR3 coding sequence is TGTGCCAGCAGTTTCACAGGGAGGGGGTCCTACGAGCAGTACTTC. Its protein is CASSFTGRGSYEQYF.

This sequence joins TRBV2 and TRBJ2-3; D ambiguous. The germline V and J ends were trimmed by 3 bases and 8 bases, with 12 bases remaining between them. The CDR3 runs 13 residues. Germline assignment: CDR1 SNHLY and CDR2 FYNNEI. CDR3 residues: CASSETRPSTQYF. The CDR3 nucleotides are TGTGCCAGCAGTGAGACTCGGCCAAGTACGCAGTATTTT.

The J gene is TRBJ1-1, the V gene TRBV7-3, with a possible D match to TRBD1 (6 bases). V was shortened by 5 bases and J by 6 bases, with 16 bases between the two germline ends. CDR3 length equals 14 residues. CDR1 SGHTA and CDR2 FQGTGA come from the germline V gene. CDR3 bases: TGTGCCAGCAGCCAGACGGGGGGGGCGGCTGAAGCTTTCTTT. Translation: CASSQTGGAAEAFF.

This chain connects TRBV6-6 to TRBJ2-7, with 7 bases aligning to TRBD2. Germline lookup yields CDR1 MNHNY and CDR2 SVGAGI (reference sequence). CDR3 length: 15 residues. The V gene end was trimmed by 6 bases and the J gene end by 3 bases; junction bases not matched to a gene: 11. The CDR3 bases are TGTGCCAGCAGAACTAGGACTAGTAACATCTACGAGCAGTACTTC. Its protein is CASRTRTSNIYEQYF.

The chain employs TRBV5-3 and TRBJ2-1, with D maybe TRBD1 (6 bases). TRBV5-3 is filed as an ORF, its function uncertain. V was cut by 2 bases and J by 6 bases, with 21 bases left in between. The CDR3 totals 17 residues. The CDR3 bases are TGTGCCAGAAGCTTATACAGGGTCGAAAGGGAACGCAATGAGCAGTTCTTC. Protein sequence: CARSLYRVERERNEQFF.

The chain combines TRBV5-1 with TRBJ2-1, with 8 bases lining up with TRBD2. V shed 1 base and J 8 bases; nucleotides not matched to a gene: 2. The V gene's germline CDR1 is SGHRS and CDR2 YFSETQ. The CDR3 consists of 13 residues. The CDR3 is CASSLPGGDEQFF. The CDR3 nucleotides read TGCGCCAGCAGCTTGCCGGGGGGGGATGAGCAGTTCTTC.

The chain combines TRBV18 with TRBJ2-7, with 9 positions matching TRBD1. The CDR3 loop spans 15 amino acids. Per the germline V gene, CDR1 is KGHSH and CDR2 is LQKENI. V was pared by 3 bases and J by 5 bases, with 8 bases of the junction left unmatched. The CDR3 bases are TGTGCCAGCTCACCGAAGGACAGGGGCCTGGACGAGCAGTACTTC. Amino acids: CASSPKDRGLDEQYF.

The CDR3 is CAWTGTRISGGTYEQYF. The CDR3 DNA sequence: TGTGCCTGGACCGGTACCCGAATCTCTGGGGGGACCTACGAGCAGTACTTC. The chain employs TRBV30 and TRBJ2-7; D is possibly TRBD2 (6 bases). V lost 4 bases to trimming and J lost 2 bases, with 24 bases between them. This CDR3 is 17 amino acids long. Germline loops: CDR1 GTSNPN, CDR2 SVGIG (reference sequence).

This chain connects TRBV5-1 to TRBJ1-5, with D possibly matching TRBD1 (5 bases). CDR1 and CDR2 (germline): SGHRS, YFSETQ. The CDR3 totals 14 residues. V was pared by 0 bases and J by 7 bases, with 11 bases between. The CDR3 DNA is TGCGCCAGCAGCTTGGCCAGGGCTGAGCAGCCCCAGCATTTT. It yields the protein CASSLARAEQPQHF.

The V gene is TRBV5-1, the J gene TRBJ2-7; 7 bases fit TRBD2. The trim removed 4 bases at V and 2 bases at J, leaving 0 bases unmatched. In germline, CDR1 is SGHRS, CDR2 YFSETQ. The CDR3 has 12 amino acids. The chain's CDR3 is CASSAGAYEQYF. CDR3 DNA sequence: TGCGCCAGCAGCGCGGGGGCCTACGAGCAGTACTTC.

The chain recombines TRBV11-3 with TRBJ1-2; tentatively, D is TRBD1 (6 bases). V was pared by 3 bases and J by 2 bases, with 16 bases between. This CDR3 has 16 amino acids. The germline V gene encodes CDR1 SGHNT and CDR2 YENEEA. The CDR3 here is CASSFLDSSINYGYTF. The CDR3, as DNA: TGTGCCAGCAGCTTCTTGGACAGTTCCATAAACTATGGCTACACCTTC.

V is TRBV7-6 and J is TRBJ2-5; D is possibly TRBD1 (5 bases). The J call may be wrong; the DNA end is better matched by TRBJ2-7. CDR1 is SGHVS, CDR2 FNYEAQ, per germline. The length of the CDR3 is 16 residues. CDR3 in amino acids: CASSPQGLGPGHEQYF. CDR3 nucleotides: TGTGCCAGCAGCCCCCAGGGTTTAGGTCCCGGACACGAGCAGTACTTC.

J is TRBJ1-3 and V is TRBV30; possible D gene TRBD1, 6 bases. V lost 5 bases and J lost 4, with 15 bases in between. The CDR3 has 14 amino acids. Germline assignment: CDR1 GTSNPN and CDR2 SVGIG (reference sequence). The CDR3 here is CAWGGGGQGNTIYF. Here the CDR3 DNA reads TGTGCCTGGGGGGGAGGGGGGCAAGGAAACACCATATATTTT.

This clone was recorded once. The chain employs TRBV19 and TRBJ2-2; the D is unclear. The germline V gene has CDR1 LNHDA and CDR2 SQIVND (reference sequence). V was pared by 3 bases and J by 2 bases, with 7 bases between. This CDR3 is 14 amino acids long. CDR3 DNA: TGTGCCAGTAGTATCGGGTTTAACACCGGGGAGCTGTTTTTT. Translated, it gives CASSIGFNTGELFF.

The chain couples TRBV20-1 to TRBJ1-1; TRBD1 agrees at 7 bases. CDR1 DFQATT and CDR2 SNEGSKA come from the germline V gene (reference sequence). The CDR3 covers 11 residues. Unmatched junction bases numbered 9, after V lost 6 bases and J lost 11 bases. The CDR3 sequence: CSARKDRSAFF. For the CDR3, the DNA is TGCAGTGCCCGAAAGGACAGGTCGGCTTTCTTT.

This chain connects TRBV6-1 to TRBJ1-5; TRBD1 matches 8 bases. J was trimmed by 6 bases and V by 0 bases; bases with no gene match: 4. The CDR3 totals 15 residues. Germline CDR1 is MNHNS and CDR2 is SASEGT. The CDR3 region is CASSEASGGGQPQHF. CDR3 sequence (DNA): TGTGCCAGCAGTGAAGCTTCAGGGGGCGGTCAGCCCCAGCATTTT.

This clone showed up just once. The J gene is TRBJ2-1, the V gene TRBV2; 8 bases map to TRBD2. The CDR3 is 15 amino acids. CDR1 is SNHLY and CDR2 is FYNNEI in the germline V gene. With V trimmed by 5 bases and J by 0 bases, 3 bases remained unmatched. Here the CDR3 reads CASSLSGSSYNEQFF. Written as DNA, the CDR3 is TGTGCCAGCAGTCTAAGCGGGAGCTCCTACAATGAGCAGTTCTTC.

V and J are TRBV5-6 and TRBJ1-5; 7 bases agree with TRBD1. The ends lost 5 bases at V and 0 bases at J; junction bases unmatched: 2. The CDR3 spans 14 residues. The germline V gene encodes CDR1 SGHDT and CDR2 YYEEEE. The CDR3 coding sequence is TGTGCCAGCAGTCAGGGGGTTAGCAATCAGCCCCAGCATTTT. Residues: CASSQGVSNQPQHF.

There are a few counts of this clone. The rearrangement uses TRBV6-1 and TRBJ1-4; 9 bases are shared with TRBD1. CDR1 is MNHNS and CDR2 is SASEGT in the germline V gene. There are 15 residues in the CDR3. After removal of 4 bases from V and 4 bases from J, the junction contained 4 bases not matched to a gene. The DNA of the CDR3 is TGTGCCAGCAGTGGCACAGGGGGCTATAATGAAAAACTGTTTTTT. This encodes CASSGTGGYNEKLFF.

The chain uses TRBV30 and TRBJ2-3; D possibly corresponds to TRBD1 (7 bases). V lost 4 bases and J lost 5, with 13 bases in between. Per germline, CDR1 GTSNPN and CDR2 SVGIG (reference sequence). This CDR3 contains 13 residues. This CDR3 is CAWNLQGGDTQYF. CDR3 bases: TGTGCCTGGAATCTGCAGGGGGGAGATACGCAGTATTTT.

The chain is built from TRBV11-3 and TRBJ2-1; 8 positions agree with TRBD2. The CDR3 is made up of 15 amino acids. V was clipped by 5 bases and J by 3 bases; unmatched bases: 6. The V gene's germline CDR1 is SGHNT and CDR2 YENEEA. The CDR3 is CASSNTGTSYNEQFF. Here the CDR3 DNA reads TGTGCCAGCAGCAATACCGGGACTAGCTACAATGAGCAGTTCTTC.

The chain combines TRBV5-1 with TRBJ2-7; 8 bases match TRBD1. J gave up 2 bases and V 2 bases, and 6 bases lay outside the gene matches. Per germline, CDR1 SGHRS and CDR2 YFSETQ. This CDR3 spans 15 amino acids. CDR3 DNA sequence: TGCGCCAGCAGCTTTGCGCCGACAGGGGCCTACGAGCAGTACTTC. This gives the protein CASSFAPTGAYEQYF. Based on the CDR3 plus reference TRBV5-1 and TRBJ2-7, the full variable domain is KAGVTQTPRYLIKTRGQQVTLSCSPISGHRSVSWYQQTPGQGLQFLFEYFSETQRNKGNFPGRFSGRQFSNSRSEMNVSTLELGDSALYLCASSFAPTGAYEQYFGPGTRLTVT.

V is TRBV30 and J is TRBJ2-7, with 9 nucleotides matching TRBD1. The CDR3 is made up of 13 amino acids. V dropped 5 bases and J dropped 2; count of bases not matched to a gene: 4. Germline assignment: CDR1 GTSNPN and CDR2 SVGIG (reference sequence). CDR3 protein: CAWGTGWAYEQYF. In DNA form, the CDR3 reads TGTGCCTGGGGGACAGGGTGGGCCTACGAGCAGTACTTC.

This clone was found once. V usage is TRBV7-9 and J usage is TRBJ2-5; 9 bases fit TRBD2. V lost 4 bases and J lost 2; bases outside the gene matches: 8. Looked up from germline, CDR1 is SEHNR and CDR2 is FQNEAQ (reference sequence). The CDR3 extends over 16 amino acids. The chain's CDR3 is CASSSLGSGGQETQYF. The DNA of the CDR3 is TGTGCCAGCAGCTCCCTGGGTAGCGGGGGACAAGAGACCCAGTACTTC.